This T cell receptor beta chain is drawn from a study of blood T cell repertoires in COVID-19. Study background: Sites across the United States, Italy and Spain contributed samples from acute and convalescent COVID-19. The analysed material was cDNA or gDNA that came from T cells, B-cell-depleted T cells, or PBMCs.

Authors' methods: The assay estimated nucleated cells by amplifying reference gene primers. Measured with immunoSEQ multiplex PCR; TCRdb has only the in-frame clones, and not every one. V, J and clone size are taken as reported in that table, and D and trimming were inferred from the DNA itself. The sample consists of about 59,000 clones, more than 60% of them appearing once. This clonotype was sampled from a woman aged 70-85 years with acute or convalescent COVID-19. The sample consisted of peripheral blood.

CDR3 amino acids: CASSILPGVHQPQHF. The DNA of the CDR3 is TGTGCCAGTAGTATCCTCCCGGGGGTGCATCAGCCCCAGCATTTT. V gene TRBV19 combines with J gene TRBJ1-5; perhaps TRBD1 as D (5 bases). V was trimmed by 3 bases and J by 5 bases, leaving 14 bases between them. Germline CDR1 LNHDA, CDR2 SQIVND (reference sequence). The CDR3 sequence is 15 residues long.